A selection of T cell receptor beta chains follows, all from one sample in a study of shared clonotypes between healthy human individuals. Sequencing was performed with immunoSEQ multiplex PCR; in TCRdb, only in-frame clones are kept and a portion is missing. Of about 2.5 million clones listed, roughly 92% are singletons. The specimen was naive CD4+ T cells from PBMCs. The receptors shown here come from a man aged 18 to 30 in good health. Some clones in this sample may be carry-over from other donors' samples. CDR3s include the opening cysteine and the closing phenylalanine or tryptophan. A D gene is named only where the DNA matches it firmly. Clone size is given for some rows only: seen once, a few or many times, or a class if the clone is expanded.

>NA|TRBJ2-3|NA|TRBV11-1
CASSLLRTELTDTQYF
TGTGCCAGCAGCTTGCTTAGGACAGAGCTCACAGATACGCAGTATTTT
>NA|TRBJ2-3|NA|TRBV9
CASSVEDRRTDTQYF
TGTGCCAGCAGCGTAGAAGATAGGAGAACAGATACGCAGTATTTT
>TRBD2|TRBJ2-7|NA|TRBV18
CASSPIAGGGYEQYF
TGTGCCAGCTCACCGATAGCGGGAGGAGGCTACGAGCAGTACTTC
>NA|TRBJ2-5|once|TRBV5-1
CASSLGGGGGETQYF
TGCGCCAGCAGCTTGGGTGGAGGGGGCGGAGAGACCCAGTACTTC
>TRBD1|TRBJ2-1|NA|TRBV18
CASSPLWTGDKDEQFF
TGTGCCAGCTCACCACTTTGGACAGGGGATAAAGATGAGCAGTTCTTC
>NA|TRBJ2-1|NA|TRBV5-1
CASSLALSSYNEQFF
TGCGCCAGCAGCTTGGCACTGAGCTCCTACAATGAGCAGTTCTTC
>NA|TRBJ1-1|NA|TRBV5-1
CASSLQRGDTEAFF
TGCGCCAGCAGCTTACAACGGGGTGACACTGAAGCTTTCTTT
>TRBD1|TRBJ1-2|NA|TRBV7-2
CASSLVPPLLDRGYGYTF
TGTGCCAGCAGCTTAGTTCCGCCGCTGTTAGACAGGGGCTATGGCTACACCTTC
>NA|TRBJ2-5|NA|TRBV28
CASSSPPGLGETQYF
TGTGCCAGCAGTTCCCCCCCGGGATTGGGGGAGACCCAGTACTTC
>NA|TRBJ2-7|NA|TRBV7-9
CASSLFGSYEQYF
TGTGCCAGCAGCTTATTCGGGTCCTACGAGCAGTACTTC
>TRBD1|TRBJ1-2|NA|TRBV7-9
CASSLQGASPNGYTF
TGTGCCAGCAGCTTACAGGGGGCCAGTCCCAATGGCTACACCTTC